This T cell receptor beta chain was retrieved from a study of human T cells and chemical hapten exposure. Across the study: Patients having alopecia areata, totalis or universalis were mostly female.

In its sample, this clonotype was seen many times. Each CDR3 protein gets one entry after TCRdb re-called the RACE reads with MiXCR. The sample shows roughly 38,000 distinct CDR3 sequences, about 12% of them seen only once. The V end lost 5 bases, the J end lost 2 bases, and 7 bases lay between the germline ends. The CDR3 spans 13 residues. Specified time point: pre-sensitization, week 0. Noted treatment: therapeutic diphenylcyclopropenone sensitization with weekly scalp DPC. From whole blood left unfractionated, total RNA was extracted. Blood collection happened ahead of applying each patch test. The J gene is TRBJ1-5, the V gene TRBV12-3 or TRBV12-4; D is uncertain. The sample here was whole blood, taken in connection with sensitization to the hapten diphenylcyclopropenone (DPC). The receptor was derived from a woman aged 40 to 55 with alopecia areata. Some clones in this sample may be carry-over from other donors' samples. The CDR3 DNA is TGTGCCAGCAGTCGGGGTGGCAATCAGCCCCAGCATTTT. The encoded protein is CASSRGGNQPQHF.